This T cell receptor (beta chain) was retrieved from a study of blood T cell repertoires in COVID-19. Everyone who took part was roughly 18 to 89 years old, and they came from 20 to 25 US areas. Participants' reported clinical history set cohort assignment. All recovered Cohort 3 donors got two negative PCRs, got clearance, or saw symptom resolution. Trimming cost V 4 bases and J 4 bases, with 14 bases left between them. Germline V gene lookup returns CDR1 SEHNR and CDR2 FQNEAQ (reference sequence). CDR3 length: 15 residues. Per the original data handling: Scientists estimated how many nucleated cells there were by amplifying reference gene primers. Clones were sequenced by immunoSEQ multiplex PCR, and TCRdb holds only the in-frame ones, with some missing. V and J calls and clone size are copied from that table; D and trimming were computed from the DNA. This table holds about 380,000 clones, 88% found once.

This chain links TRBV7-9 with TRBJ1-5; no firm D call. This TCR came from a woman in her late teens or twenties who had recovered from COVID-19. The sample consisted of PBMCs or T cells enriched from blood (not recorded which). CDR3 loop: CASSSAWENNQPQHF. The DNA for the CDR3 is TGTGCCAGCAGCTCCGCGTGGGAGAATAATCAGCCCCAGCATTTT.